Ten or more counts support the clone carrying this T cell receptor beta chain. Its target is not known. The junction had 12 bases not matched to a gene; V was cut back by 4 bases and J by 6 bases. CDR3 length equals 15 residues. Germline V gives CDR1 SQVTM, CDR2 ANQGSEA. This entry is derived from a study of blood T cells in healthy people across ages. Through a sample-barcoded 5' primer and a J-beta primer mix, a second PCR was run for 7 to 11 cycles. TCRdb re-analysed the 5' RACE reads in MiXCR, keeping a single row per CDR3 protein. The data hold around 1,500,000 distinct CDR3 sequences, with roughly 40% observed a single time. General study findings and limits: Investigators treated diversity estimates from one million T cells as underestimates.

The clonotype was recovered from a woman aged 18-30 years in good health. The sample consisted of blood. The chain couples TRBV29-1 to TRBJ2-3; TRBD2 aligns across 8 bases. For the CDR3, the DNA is TGCAGCGTTGTCCCGAGCGGGAGTGTGGCGGATACGCAGTATTTT. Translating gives CSVVPSGSVADTQYF.